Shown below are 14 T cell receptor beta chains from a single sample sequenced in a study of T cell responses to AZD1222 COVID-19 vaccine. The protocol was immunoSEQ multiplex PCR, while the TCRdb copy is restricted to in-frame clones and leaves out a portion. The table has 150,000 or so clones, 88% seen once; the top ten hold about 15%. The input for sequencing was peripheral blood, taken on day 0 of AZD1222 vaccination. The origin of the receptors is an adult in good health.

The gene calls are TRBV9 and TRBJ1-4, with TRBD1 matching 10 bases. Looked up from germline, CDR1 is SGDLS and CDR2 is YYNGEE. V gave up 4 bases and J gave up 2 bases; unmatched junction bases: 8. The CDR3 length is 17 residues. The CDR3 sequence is CASSLRTGGGTNEKLFF. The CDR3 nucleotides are TGTGCCAGCAGCTTGAGGACAGGGGGGGGCACTAATGAAAAACTGTTTTTT.

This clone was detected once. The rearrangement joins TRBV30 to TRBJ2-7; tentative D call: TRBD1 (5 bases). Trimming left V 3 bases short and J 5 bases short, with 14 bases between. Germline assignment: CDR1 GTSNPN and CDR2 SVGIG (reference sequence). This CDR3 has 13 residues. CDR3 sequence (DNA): TGTGCCTGGAGCCAAGATCAGGGCGACGAGCAGTACTTC. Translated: CAWSQDQGDEQYF. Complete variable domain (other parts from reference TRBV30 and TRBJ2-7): SQTIHQWPATLVQPVGSPLSLECTVEGTSNPNLYWYRQAAGRGLQLLFYSVGIGQISSEVPQNLSASRPQDRQFILSSKKLLLSDSGFYLCAWSQDQGDEQYFGPGTRLTVT.

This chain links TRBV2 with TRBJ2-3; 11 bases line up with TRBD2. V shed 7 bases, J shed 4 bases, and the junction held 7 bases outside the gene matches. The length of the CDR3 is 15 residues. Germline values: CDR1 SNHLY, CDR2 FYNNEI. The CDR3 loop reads CASILAGGPSDTQYF. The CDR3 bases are TGTGCCAGCATATTAGCGGGGGGGCCGTCAGATACGCAGTATTTT.

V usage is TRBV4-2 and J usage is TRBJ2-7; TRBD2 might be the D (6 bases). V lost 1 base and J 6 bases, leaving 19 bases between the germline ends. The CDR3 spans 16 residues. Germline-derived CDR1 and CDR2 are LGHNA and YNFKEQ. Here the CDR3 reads CASSQGDSSTSGEQYF. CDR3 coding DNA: TGTGCCAGCAGCCAAGGGGACTCCTCGACGAGCGGCGAGCAGTACTTC.

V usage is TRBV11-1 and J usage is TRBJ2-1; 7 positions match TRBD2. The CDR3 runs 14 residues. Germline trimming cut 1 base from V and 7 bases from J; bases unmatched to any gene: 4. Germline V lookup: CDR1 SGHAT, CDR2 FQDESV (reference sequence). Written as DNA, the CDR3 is TGTGCCAGCAGCTTAGGTCGCGGGGGTAATGAGCAGTTCTTC. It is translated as CASSLGRGGNEQFF.

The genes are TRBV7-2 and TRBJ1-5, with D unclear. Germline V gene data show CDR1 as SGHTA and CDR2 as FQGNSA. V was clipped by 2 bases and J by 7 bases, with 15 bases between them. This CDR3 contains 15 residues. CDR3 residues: CASSLLPGSGQPQHF. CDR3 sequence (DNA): TGTGCCAGCAGCTTATTGCCGGGGAGCGGACAGCCCCAGCATTTT.

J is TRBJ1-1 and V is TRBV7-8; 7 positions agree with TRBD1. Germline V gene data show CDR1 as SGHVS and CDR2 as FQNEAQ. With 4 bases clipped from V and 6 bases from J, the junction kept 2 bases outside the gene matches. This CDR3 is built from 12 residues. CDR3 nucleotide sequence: TGTGCCAGCAGCTGGGGACAGTCTGAAGCTTTCTTT. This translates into CASSWGQSEAFF.

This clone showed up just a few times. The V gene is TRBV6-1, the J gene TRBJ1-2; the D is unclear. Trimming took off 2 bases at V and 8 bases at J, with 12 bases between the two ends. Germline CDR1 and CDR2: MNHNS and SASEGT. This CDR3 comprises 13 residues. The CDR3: CASSEKVVFGYTF. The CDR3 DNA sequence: TGTGCCAGCAGTGAAAAGGTGGTTTTCGGCTACACCTTC.

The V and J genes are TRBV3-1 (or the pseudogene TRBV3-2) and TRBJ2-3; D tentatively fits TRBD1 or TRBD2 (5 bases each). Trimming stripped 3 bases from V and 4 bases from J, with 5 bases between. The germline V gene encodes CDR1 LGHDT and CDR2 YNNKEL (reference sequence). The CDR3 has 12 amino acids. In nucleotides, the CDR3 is TGTGCCAGCAGCCAGGGACCAGATACGCAGTATTTT. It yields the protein CASSQGPDTQYF.

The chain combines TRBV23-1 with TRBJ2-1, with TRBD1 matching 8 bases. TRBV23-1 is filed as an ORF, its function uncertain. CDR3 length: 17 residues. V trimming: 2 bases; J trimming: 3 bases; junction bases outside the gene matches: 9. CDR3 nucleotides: TGCGCCAGCAGTCAACGCCCCACAGGGGGTAGCTACAATGAGCAGTTCTTC. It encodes CASSQRPTGGSYNEQFF.

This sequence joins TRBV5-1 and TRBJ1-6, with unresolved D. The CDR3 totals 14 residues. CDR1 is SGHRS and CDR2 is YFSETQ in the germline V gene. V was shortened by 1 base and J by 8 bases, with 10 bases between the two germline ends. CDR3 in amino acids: CASSLSSLDSPLHF. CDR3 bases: TGCGCCAGCAGCTTGTCTTCCTTGGATTCACCCCTCCACTTT. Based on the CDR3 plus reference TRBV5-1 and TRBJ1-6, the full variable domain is KAGVTQTPRYLIKTRGQQVTLSCSPISGHRSVSWYQQTPGQGLQFLFEYFSETQRNKGNFPGRFSGRQFSNSRSEMNVSTLELGDSALYLCASSLSSLDSPLHFGNGTRLTVT.

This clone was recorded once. The CDR3 loop is CASSPGTRGGRSYEQYF. CDR3 nucleotide sequence: TGTGCCAGCTCACCAGGCACTCGCGGGGGGAGATCCTACGAGCAGTACTTC. The chain uses TRBV18 and TRBJ2-7, with 8 nucleotides matching TRBD2. With V trimmed by 2 bases and J by 1 base, 10 bases remained unmatched. The CDR3 is 17 residues long. Per germline, CDR1 KGHSH and CDR2 LQKENI. Drawing the rest from reference TRBV18 and TRBJ2-7, the complete variable domain is NAGVMQNPRHLVRRRGQEARLRCSPMKGHSHVYWYRQLPEEGLKFMVYLQKENIIDESGMPKERFSAEFPKEGPSILRIQQVVRGDSAAYFCASSPGTRGGRSYEQYFGPGTRLTVT.

CDR3 nucleotides: TGTGCCAGCAGCTTAACCAGAGACCAGCCCCAGCATTTT. This sequence encodes CASSLTRDQPQHF. This chain connects TRBV7-2 to TRBJ1-5; D ambiguous. The CDR3 runs to 13 residues. Trimming left V 2 bases short and J 7 bases short, with 9 bases between. Germline CDR1 is SGHTA and CDR2 is FQGNSA.

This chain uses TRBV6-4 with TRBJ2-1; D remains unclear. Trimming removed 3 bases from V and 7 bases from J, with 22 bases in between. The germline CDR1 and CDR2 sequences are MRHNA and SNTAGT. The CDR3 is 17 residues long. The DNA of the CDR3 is TGTGCCAGCAGTGAAAGGGCCATTGGCGTGCTCGGTAATGAGCAGTTCTTC. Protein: CASSERAIGVLGNEQFF.